Listed below are T cell receptor beta chains from one sample, sequenced in a study of early T cells in non-severe SARS-CoV-2 infection. A single record per CDR3 protein comes from TCRdb applying MiXCR to the 5' RACE reads. The table lists 60,000 to 80,000 distinct CDR3 sequences, 9% to 15% of them singletons, with about 3.9% in the top ten. The sequenced material came from whole blood. The source of these receptors is an adult who was a healthcare worker with PCR-confirmed SARS-CoV-2 infection or an uninfected control (not recorded which). Each CDR3 is given with its conserved first and last residue. Fields, in order: CDR3 DNA, CDR3 protein, CDR3 length, V gene, clone size, D gene, J gene. The D gene is left open where the match is weak. Where a row states a size, it is once, few, many or the class of an expanded clone; other rows omit it.

TGCAGTGCTAGATCCCACTACGAGCAGTACTTC | CSARSHYEQYF | 11 | TRBV20-1 | few | . | TRBJ2-7
TGTGCCAGCAGCTTAAGTAATAGTCCGGGGGAGCTGTTTTTT | CASSLSNSPGELFF | 14 | TRBV7-3 | few | . | TRBJ2-2
TGCAGCGTTGGCCAGGCTCAAGAGACCCAGTACTTC | CSVGQAQETQYF | 12 | TRBV29-1 | few | . | TRBJ2-5
TGTGTCGTCCGTGACAGGGATGGCTACACCTTC | CVVRDRDGYTF | 11 | TRBV7-9 | many | TRBD1 | TRBJ1-2
TGTGCCAGCAGGCCCCATCCGGAGGATACGCAGTATTTT | CASRPHPEDTQYF | 13 | TRBV27 | . | . | TRBJ2-3
TGTGCCAGCTCACCTCTGGCGTCACGGGGTGAGCAGTTCTTC | CASSPLASRGEQFF | 14 | TRBV18 | few | . | TRBJ2-1
TGTGCCAGCAGTCACTCCCGGGGGTACAATGAGCAGTTCTTC | CASSHSRGYNEQFF | 14 | TRBV28 | few | . | TRBJ2-1
TGCAGTGCTCAAGACAGGGTCGTCACTGAAGCTTTCTTT | CSAQDRVVTEAFF | 13 | TRBV20-1 | many | TRBD1 | TRBJ1-1
TGCGCCAGCAGCTTGGTAGGCGGCCCAGCGGCTTTCTTT | CASSLVGGPAAFF | 13 | TRBV5-1 | many | . | TRBJ1-1
TGTGCCACCAGTGAACCTAACAGACATGAAGCTTTCTTT | CATSEPNRHEAFF | 13 | TRBV24-1 | few | . | TRBJ1-1
TGTGCCAGCAGTCACGGACTAGCGGAAGAGACCCAGTACTTC | CASSHGLAEETQYF | 14 | TRBV6-5 | . | TRBD2 | TRBJ2-5
TGTGCCAGCAGCCAAGGGTGGGGGACTGGCACAGATACGCAGTATTTT | CASSQGWGTGTDTQYF | 16 | TRBV3-1 | few | . | TRBJ2-3
TGTGCCAGCAGTTTCCAGGGTGGGAGACCTGAAGCTTTCTTT | CASSFQGGRPEAFF | 14 | TRBV28 | many | . | TRBJ1-1
TGTGCCAGCAGTTTAACTCTTGTGGCGGAGGAGCAGTACTTC | CASSLTLVAEEQYF | 14 | TRBV28 | many | . | TRBJ2-7
TGCGCCAGCAGCTTGTCTAGCGGGAGGGGCAATGAGCAGTTCTTC | CASSLSSGRGNEQFF | 15 | TRBV5-1 | many | TRBD2 | TRBJ2-1
TGTGCCAGCAGTATACAGACAGGGACCTACGAGCAGTACTTC | CASSIQTGTYEQYF | 14 | TRBV28 | many | TRBD1 | TRBJ2-7
TGTGCCAGCAGGCGGACCAATCAGCCCCAGCATTTT | CASRRTNQPQHF | 12 | TRBV28 | . | . | TRBJ1-5
TGTGCCAGCAGCTTCGGGGGAACCAGCTCCTACAATGAGCAGTTCTTC | CASSFGGTSSYNEQFF | 16 | TRBV5-4 | many | . | TRBJ2-1
TGTGCCAGCAGCACAGGGTATTATGGCTACACCTTC | CASSTGYYGYTF | 12 | TRBV11-2 | medium-sized | . | TRBJ1-2
TGTGCCAGCAGCTGGGACTCACTGCGGACCGGGGAGCTGTTTTTT | CASSWDSLRTGELFF | 15 | TRBV2 | . | . | TRBJ2-2
TGTGCCAGCACGGGGCCCGGGACTAGCGGTAATTCCTACAATGAGCAGTTCTTC | CASTGPGTSGNSYNEQFF | 18 | TRBV6-5 | many | TRBD2 | TRBJ2-1
TGTGCCAGCAGCCAGGGCCCCGGCACAGATACGCAGTATTTT | CASSQGPGTDTQYF | 14 | TRBV3-1 | many | . | TRBJ2-3
TGCAGTGCTAGAGGCAGCCCTGGGGGGGAGCTGTTTTTT | CSARGSPGGELFF | 13 | TRBV20-1 | . | . | TRBJ2-2
TGTGCCAGCAGCTTCCAACAGGGGGATTCACCCCTCCACTTT | CASSFQQGDSPLHF | 14 | TRBV7-9 | few | TRBD1 | TRBJ1-6
TGTGCCAGCAGTTTATCGGGGACAGTGTTCTCCTACGAGCAGTACTTC | CASSLSGTVFSYEQYF | 16 | TRBV27 | . | TRBD1 | TRBJ2-7
TGTGCCAGCAGCCAAGATTCCGGCGGGCCCTACGAGCAGTACTTC | CASSQDSGGPYEQYF | 15 | TRBV4-2 | . | . | TRBJ2-7
TGTGCCACCGGACAGTTCGCCGAGCAGTACTTC | CATGQFAEQYF | 11 | TRBV2 | . | . | TRBJ2-7
TGTGCCAGCAGCCAAGAGGCGGGACATCAGCCCCAGCATTTT | CASSQEAGHQPQHF | 14 | TRBV4-2 | many | . | TRBJ1-5
TGTGCCAGTAAAGGGGCCCCCAATGAGCAGTTCTTC | CASKGAPNEQFF | 12 | TRBV11-2 | . | . | TRBJ2-1
TGTGCCAGCATGACAGTTTACAATGAGCAGTTCTTC | CASMTVYNEQFF | 12 | TRBV28 | few | . | TRBJ2-1
TGCAGTGCTAGAATAACAGGGGGCGCGGACACTGAAGCTTTCTTT | CSARITGGADTEAFF | 15 | TRBV20-1 | few | TRBD1 | TRBJ1-1
TGCAGTGCTGCGGGATCTAGCAATCAGCCCCAGCATTTT | CSAAGSSNQPQHF | 13 | TRBV20-1 | many | . | TRBJ1-5
TGTGCCAGCAGCCCTCAGGACAAAGAGCAGTACTTC | CASSPQDKEQYF | 12 | TRBV7-6 | many | . | TRBJ2-7
TGTGCCAGCAGTTCGACTAGCGGGAGGGCCGACAACACCGGGGAGCTGTTTTTT | CASSSTSGRADNTGELFF | 18 | TRBV7-9 | . | TRBD2 | TRBJ2-2
TGTGCCAGCTCACCAAGGGCTAACTCGGGTGAGCAGTACTTC | CASSPRANSGEQYF | 14 | TRBV18 | many | . | TRBJ2-7
TGCGCCAGCAGCCCCCTAGCGGGAGACTACAATGAGCAGTTCTTC | CASSPLAGDYNEQFF | 15 | TRBV5-1 | many | TRBD2 | TRBJ2-1
TGTGCCAGCAGTTACTTCGGGAGGGCAGGGGATACGCAGTATTTT | CASSYFGRAGDTQYF | 15 | TRBV6-2/TRBV6-3 | many | TRBD2 | TRBJ2-3
TGTGCCAGCAGCCCGCACCAGGAGCAGTACTTC | CASSPHQEQYF | 11 | TRBV7-2 | . | . | TRBJ2-7
TGTGCCAGCCTCCAGGCCGACTCCTATAATTCACCCCTCCACTTT | CASLQADSYNSPLHF | 15 | TRBV2 | many | . | TRBJ1-6
TGCGCCAGCAGCCAAGACAGGGACAGGGTGGCAGATACGCAGTATTTT | CASSQDRDRVADTQYF | 16 | TRBV4-1 | few | TRBD1 | TRBJ2-3
TGCAGTGCTAAACAGGGGGCCTCCTACAATGAGCAGTTCTTC | CSAKQGASYNEQFF | 14 | TRBV20-1 | once | TRBD1 | TRBJ2-1
TGCAGTGCTTCATTAAATGAGCAGTTCTTC | CSASLNEQFF | 10 | TRBV20-1 | many | . | TRBJ2-1
TGTGCCACCAGCAGAGATCACGCGGGGAGTAATGAAAAACTGTTTTTT | CATSRDHAGSNEKLFF | 16 | TRBV15 | . | . | TRBJ1-4
TGTGCCAGCACCATCTCAGCGACCGGCACAGATACGCAGTATTTT | CASTISATGTDTQYF | 15 | TRBV7-2 | few | . | TRBJ2-3
TGTGCCAGCACCCGAAACCACGAGCAGTACTTC | CASTRNHEQYF | 11 | TRBV28 | many | . | TRBJ2-7
TGCAGTGCTAGAGATAGAGTAGCGGGAGACTACAATGAGCAGTTCTTC | CSARDRVAGDYNEQFF | 16 | TRBV20-1 | . | TRBD2 | TRBJ2-1
TGTGCCAGCAGCCCTCCCCGGAGGATTCTAACGCCAGAGACCCAGTACTTC | CASSPPRRILTPETQYF | 17 | TRBV14 | few | . | TRBJ2-5
TGCAGTGCTAGGGTAGACTCCTACAATGAGCAGTTCTTC | CSARVDSYNEQFF | 13 | TRBV20-1 | . | . | TRBJ2-1
TGTGCCACCAGCAGTGGGGACAGAGGCTACACTGAAGCTTTCTTT | CATSSGDRGYTEAFF | 15 | TRBV15 | . | TRBD1 | TRBJ1-1
TGTGCCAGCAGTCCCCTCGCGGCGGGCGGTGAGCAGTTCTTC | CASSPLAAGGEQFF | 14 | TRBV11-2 | many | . | TRBJ2-1
TGTGCCAGCAGCCTCCGGACCCGCTACTCCTACAATGAGCAGTTCTTC | CASSLRTRYSYNEQFF | 16 | TRBV5-6 | many | . | TRBJ2-1
TGTGCCAGCAGCTACGGGACCGGGCGGGGCTACACCTTC | CASSYGTGRGYTF | 13 | TRBV28 | . | . | TRBJ1-2
TGTGCCAGCAGCCGCCTACCCGAAACGGGAAACACCATATATTTT | CASSRLPETGNTIYF | 15 | TRBV7-6 | many | . | TRBJ1-3
TGTGCCAGCAGTTCTTCCGGGAAACGAGAGACCCAGTACTTC | CASSSSGKRETQYF | 14 | TRBV28 | . | . | TRBJ2-5
TGTGCCAGCAGTTTAGGAGCGGGTAGCACAGATACGCAGTATTTT | CASSLGAGSTDTQYF | 15 | TRBV12-3/TRBV12-4 | few | . | TRBJ2-3
TGTGCCAGCAGCTTACTAGCGAGCAACACCGGGGAGCTGTTTTTT | CASSLLASNTGELFF | 15 | TRBV11-2 | many | . | TRBJ2-2
TGTGCCAGCAGCCCGTCTGGGGCCAACGTCCTGACTTTC | CASSPSGANVLTF | 13 | TRBV5-8 | many | . | TRBJ2-6
TGCAGCGGGACCGAAGGAGGACCCGGACTAGCGGGTGGCCCCTACGAGCAGTACTTC | CSGTEGGPGLAGGPYEQYF | 19 | TRBV29-1 | many | TRBD2 | TRBJ2-7
TGTGCCAGCAGCCAAGAAAGTTTTAGGAGGGACGAGACCCAGTACTTC | CASSQESFRRDETQYF | 16 | TRBV3-1 | . | . | TRBJ2-5